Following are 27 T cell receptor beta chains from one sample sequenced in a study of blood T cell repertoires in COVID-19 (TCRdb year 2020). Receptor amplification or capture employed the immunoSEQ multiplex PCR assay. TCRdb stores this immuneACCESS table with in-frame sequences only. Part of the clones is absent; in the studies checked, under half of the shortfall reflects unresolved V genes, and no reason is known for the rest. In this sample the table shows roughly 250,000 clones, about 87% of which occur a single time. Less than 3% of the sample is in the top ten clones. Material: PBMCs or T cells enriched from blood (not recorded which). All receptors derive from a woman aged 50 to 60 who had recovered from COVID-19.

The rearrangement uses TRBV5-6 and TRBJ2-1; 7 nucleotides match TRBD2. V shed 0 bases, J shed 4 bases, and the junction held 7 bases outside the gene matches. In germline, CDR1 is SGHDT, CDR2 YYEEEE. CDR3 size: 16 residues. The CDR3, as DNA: TGTGCCAGCAGCTTGGACACTAGCGTTCTATACAATGAGCAGTTCTTC. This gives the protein CASSLDTSVLYNEQFF. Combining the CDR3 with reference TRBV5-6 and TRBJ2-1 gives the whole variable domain DAGVTQSPTHLIKTRGQQVTLRCSPKSGHDTVSWYQQALGQGPQFIFQYYEEEERQRGNFPDRFSGHQFPNYSSELNVNALLLGDSALYLCASSLDTSVLYNEQFFGPGTRLTVL.

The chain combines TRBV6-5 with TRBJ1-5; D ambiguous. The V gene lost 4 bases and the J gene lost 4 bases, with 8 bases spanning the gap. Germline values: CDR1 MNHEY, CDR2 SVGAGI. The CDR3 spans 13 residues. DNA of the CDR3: TGTGCCAGCAGTTCTATCCTAAATCAGCCCCAGCATTTT. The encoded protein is CASSSILNQPQHF.

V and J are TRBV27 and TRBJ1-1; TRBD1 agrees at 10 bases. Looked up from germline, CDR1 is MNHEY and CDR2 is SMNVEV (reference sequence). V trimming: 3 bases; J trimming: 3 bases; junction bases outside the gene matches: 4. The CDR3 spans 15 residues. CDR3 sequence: CASSFLGTGDTEAFF. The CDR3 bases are TGTGCCAGCAGTTTTCTCGGGACAGGGGACACTGAAGCTTTCTTT.

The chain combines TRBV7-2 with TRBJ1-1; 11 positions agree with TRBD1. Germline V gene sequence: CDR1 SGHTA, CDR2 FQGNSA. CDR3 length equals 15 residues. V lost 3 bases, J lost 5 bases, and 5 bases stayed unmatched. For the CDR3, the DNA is TGTGCCAGCAGCTTGGGGACAGGGGGTTGGACTGAAGCTTTCTTT. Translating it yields CASSLGTGGWTEAFF. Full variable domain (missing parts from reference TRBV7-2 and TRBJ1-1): GAGVSQSPSNKVTEKGKDVELRCDPISGHTALYWYRQSLGQGLEFLIYFQGNSAPDKSGLPSDRFSAERTGGSVSTLTIQRTQQEDSAVYLCASSLGTGGWTEAFFGQGTRLTVV.

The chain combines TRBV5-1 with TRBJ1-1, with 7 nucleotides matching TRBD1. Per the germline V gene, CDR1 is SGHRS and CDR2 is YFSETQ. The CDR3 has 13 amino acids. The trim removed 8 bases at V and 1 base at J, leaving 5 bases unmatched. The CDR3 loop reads CASTRDRNTEAFF. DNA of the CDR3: TGCGCCAGTACCCGGGACAGGAACACTGAAGCTTTCTTT.

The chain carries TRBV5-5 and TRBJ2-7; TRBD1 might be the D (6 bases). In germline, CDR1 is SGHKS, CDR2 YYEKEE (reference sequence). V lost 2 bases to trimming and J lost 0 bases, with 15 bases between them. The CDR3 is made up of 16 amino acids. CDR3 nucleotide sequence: TGTGCCAGCAGCTTCGCAAACAGGGTGGCCTCCTACGAGCAGTACTTC. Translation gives CASSFANRVASYEQYF.

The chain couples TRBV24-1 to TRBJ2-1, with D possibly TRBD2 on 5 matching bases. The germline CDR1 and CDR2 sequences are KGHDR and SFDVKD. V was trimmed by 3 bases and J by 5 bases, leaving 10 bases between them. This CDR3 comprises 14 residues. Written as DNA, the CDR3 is TGTGCCACCAGTGATCTGAACGGGGACAATGAGCAGTTCTTC. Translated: CATSDLNGDNEQFF.

The CDR3: CASSSTPSFGVSSNQPQHF. DNA for the CDR3: TGTGCCAGTAGTTCCACCCCCAGCTTCGGGGTTTCGAGCAATCAGCCCCAGCATTTT. The chain links TRBV19 to TRBJ1-5; D call uncertain. The V gene lost 5 bases and the J gene lost 1 base, with 24 bases spanning the gap. This CDR3 spans 19 amino acids. The germline CDR1 and CDR2 sequences are LNHDA and SQIVND (reference sequence).

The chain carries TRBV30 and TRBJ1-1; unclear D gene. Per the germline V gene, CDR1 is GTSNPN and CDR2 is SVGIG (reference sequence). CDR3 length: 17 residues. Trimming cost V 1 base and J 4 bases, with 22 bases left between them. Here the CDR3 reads CAWSGSPSGRETTEAFF. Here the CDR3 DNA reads TGTGCCTGGAGTGGCTCCCCTTCGGGAAGGGAGACCACTGAAGCTTTCTTT.

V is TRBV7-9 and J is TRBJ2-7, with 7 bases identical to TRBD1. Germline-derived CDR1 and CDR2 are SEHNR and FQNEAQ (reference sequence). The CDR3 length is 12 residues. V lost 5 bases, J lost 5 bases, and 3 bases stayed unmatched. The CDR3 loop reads CASSRQGNEQYF. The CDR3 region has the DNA TGTGCCAGCAGCCGACAGGGAAACGAGCAGTACTTC.

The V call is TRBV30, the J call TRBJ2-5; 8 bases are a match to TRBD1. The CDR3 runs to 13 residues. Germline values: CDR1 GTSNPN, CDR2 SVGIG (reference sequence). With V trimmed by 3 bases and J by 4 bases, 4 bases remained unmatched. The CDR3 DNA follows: TGTGCCTGGAGACTCGACAGGGGAGAGACCCAGTACTTC. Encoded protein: CAWRLDRGETQYF.

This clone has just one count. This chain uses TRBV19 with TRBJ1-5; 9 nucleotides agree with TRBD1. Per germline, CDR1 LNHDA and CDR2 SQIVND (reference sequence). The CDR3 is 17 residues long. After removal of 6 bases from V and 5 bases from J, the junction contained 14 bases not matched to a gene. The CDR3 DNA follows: TGTGCCAGTAGGGCCGGGACAGGGTTCCCCCCTGATCAGCCCCAGCATTTT. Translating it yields CASRAGTGFPPDQPQHF.

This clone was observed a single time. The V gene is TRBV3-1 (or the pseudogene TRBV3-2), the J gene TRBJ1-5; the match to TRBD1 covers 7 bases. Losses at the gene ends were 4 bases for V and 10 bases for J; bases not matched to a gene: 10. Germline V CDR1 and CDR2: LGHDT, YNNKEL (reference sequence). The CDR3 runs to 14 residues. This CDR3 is CASSPTGASEPQHF. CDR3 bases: TGTGCCAGCAGCCCAACAGGGGCAAGCGAACCCCAGCATTTT.

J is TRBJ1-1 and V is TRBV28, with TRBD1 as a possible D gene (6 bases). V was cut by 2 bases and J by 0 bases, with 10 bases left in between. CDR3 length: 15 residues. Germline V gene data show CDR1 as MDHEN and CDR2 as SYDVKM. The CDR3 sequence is CASSLQDRLNTEAFF. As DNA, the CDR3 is TGTGCCAGCAGTTTACAGGACAGATTGAACACTGAAGCTTTCTTT.

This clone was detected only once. The CDR3 loop is CASSHPGIKNIQYF. The CDR3 bases are TGCGCCAGCAGTCACCCCGGGATAAAAAACATTCAGTACTTC. This chain joins TRBV23-1 and TRBJ2-4, with D perhaps matching TRBD2 (5 bases). Being an ORF, TRBV23-1 has a function that is uncertain. CDR3 length: 14 residues. V was shortened by 3 bases and J by 4 bases, with 10 bases between the two germline ends.

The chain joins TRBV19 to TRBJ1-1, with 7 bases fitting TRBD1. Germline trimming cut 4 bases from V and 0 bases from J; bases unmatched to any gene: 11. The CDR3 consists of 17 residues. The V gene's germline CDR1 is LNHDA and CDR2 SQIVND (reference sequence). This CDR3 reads CASSTPGQTMMNTEAFF. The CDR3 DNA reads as TGTGCCAGTAGTACCCCGGGACAGACTATGATGAACACTGAAGCTTTCTTT.

The CDR3 loop is CASKKGVQYGYTF. The CDR3 DNA sequence: TGTGCCAGCAAGAAGGGGGTGCAATATGGCTACACCTTC. The chain is built from TRBV28 and TRBJ1-2; a possible D gene is TRBD1 (6 bases). The germline V gene encodes CDR1 MDHEN and CDR2 SYDVKM. The V and J ends lost 7 bases and 5 bases respectively, with 14 bases between them. CDR3 size: 13 residues.

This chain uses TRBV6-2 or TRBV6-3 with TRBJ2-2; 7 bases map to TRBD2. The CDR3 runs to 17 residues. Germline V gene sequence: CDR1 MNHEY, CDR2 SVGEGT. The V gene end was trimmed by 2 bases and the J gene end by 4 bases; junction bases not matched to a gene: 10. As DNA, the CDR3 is TGTGCCAGCAGTTACCCATTTTTGAGGGAGGGCACCGGGGAGCTGTTTTTT. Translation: CASSYPFLREGTGELFF.

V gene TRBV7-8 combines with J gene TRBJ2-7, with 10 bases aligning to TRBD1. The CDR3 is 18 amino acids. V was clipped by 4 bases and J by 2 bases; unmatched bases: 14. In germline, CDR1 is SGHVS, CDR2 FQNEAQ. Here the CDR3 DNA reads TGTGCCAGCAGCTATAGGGTCGTGGGGGGGACAGGGGCCTACGAGCAGTACTTC. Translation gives CASSYRVVGGTGAYEQYF.

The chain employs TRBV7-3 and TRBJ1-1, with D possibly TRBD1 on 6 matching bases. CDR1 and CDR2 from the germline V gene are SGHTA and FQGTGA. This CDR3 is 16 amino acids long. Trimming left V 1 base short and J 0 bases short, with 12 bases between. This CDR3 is CASSLMGQGLNTEAFF. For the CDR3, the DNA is TGTGCCAGCAGCTTAATGGGCCAGGGGTTGAACACTGAAGCTTTCTTT.

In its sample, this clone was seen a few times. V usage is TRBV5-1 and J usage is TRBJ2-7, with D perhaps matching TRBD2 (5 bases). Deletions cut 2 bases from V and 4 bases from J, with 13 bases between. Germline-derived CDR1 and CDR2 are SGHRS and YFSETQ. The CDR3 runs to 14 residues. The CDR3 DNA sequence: TGCGCCAGCAGCTTCCAAGGGAGTAGGTACGAGCAGTACTTC. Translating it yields CASSFQGSRYEQYF.

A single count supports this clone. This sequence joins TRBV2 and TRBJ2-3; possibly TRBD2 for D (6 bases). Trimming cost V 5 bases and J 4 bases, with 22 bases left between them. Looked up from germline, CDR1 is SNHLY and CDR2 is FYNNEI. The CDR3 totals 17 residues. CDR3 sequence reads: CASSQLKAGFGADTQYF. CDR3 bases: TGTGCCAGCAGTCAATTAAAGGCGGGATTCGGGGCAGATACGCAGTATTTT.

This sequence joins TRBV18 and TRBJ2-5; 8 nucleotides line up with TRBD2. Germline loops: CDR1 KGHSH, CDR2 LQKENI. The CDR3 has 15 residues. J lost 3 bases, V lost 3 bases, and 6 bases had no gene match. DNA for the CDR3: TGTGCCAGCTCACCTAGGGGACTAGATGAAGAGACCCAGTACTTC. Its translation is CASSPRGLDEETQYF.

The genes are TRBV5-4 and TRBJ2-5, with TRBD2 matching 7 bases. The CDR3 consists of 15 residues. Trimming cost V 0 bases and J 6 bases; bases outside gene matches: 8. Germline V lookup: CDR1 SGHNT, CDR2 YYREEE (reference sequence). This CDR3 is CASSLVNAGVKTQYF. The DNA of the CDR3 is TGTGCCAGCAGCTTGGTGAACGCGGGAGTAAAGACCCAGTACTTC.

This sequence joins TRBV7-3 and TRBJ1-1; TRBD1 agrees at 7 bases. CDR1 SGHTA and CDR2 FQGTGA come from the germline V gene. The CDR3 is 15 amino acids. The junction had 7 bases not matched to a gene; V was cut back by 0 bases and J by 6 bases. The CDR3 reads CASSLTAAGGAEAFF. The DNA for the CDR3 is TGTGCCAGCAGCTTAACGGCCGCAGGGGGTGCTGAAGCTTTCTTT.

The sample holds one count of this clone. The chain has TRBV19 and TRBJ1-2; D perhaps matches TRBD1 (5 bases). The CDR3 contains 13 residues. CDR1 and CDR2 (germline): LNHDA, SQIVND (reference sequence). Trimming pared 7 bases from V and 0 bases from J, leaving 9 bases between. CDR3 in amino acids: CASNDRANYGYTF. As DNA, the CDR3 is TGTGCCAGTAACGACAGAGCTAACTATGGCTACACCTTC.

CDR3 residues: CASSSGDREAYGYTF. CDR3 nucleotide sequence: TGTGCCAGCAGCTCCGGAGACAGGGAGGCCTATGGCTACACCTTC. The V call is TRBV7-9, the J call TRBJ1-2, with 7 bases fitting TRBD1. The CDR3 totals 15 residues. The V gene end was trimmed by 4 bases and the J gene end by 4 bases; junction bases not matched to a gene: 9. Germline loops: CDR1 SEHNR, CDR2 FQNEAQ (reference sequence).